This T cell receptor (beta chain) is from a study of cytomegalovirus exposure and HLA in healthy donors. Use of 60 Vbeta and 13 Jbeta primers characterized the PCR. Sequencing used immunoSEQ multiplex PCR; TCRdb keeps in-frame clones, though not all of them. The repertoire table contains tens of thousands of clones. CDR1 and CDR2 from the germline V gene are SGHRS and YFSETQ. The CDR3 loop spans 16 amino acids. With 2 bases clipped from V and 2 bases from J, the junction kept 6 bases outside the gene matches. General study points: Association of 16,951 TCR beta sequences with HLA alleles was found at 0.05 false discovery rate in a later analysis.

Regarding this clone: What it binds is not known.

The rearrangement uses TRBV5-1 and TRBJ2-3, with 9 bases fitting TRBD2. This receptor was taken from a female donor in good health and CMV-seropositive. Sequenced input: PBMCs. The CDR3 spells CASSLVAGGITDTQYF. In DNA, the CDR3 is TGCGCCAGCAGCTTAGTGGCGGGAGGGATCACAGATACGCAGTATTTT.